Listed below are T cell receptor beta chains from one sample, sequenced in a study of Graves' ophthalmopathy and Graves' hyperthyroidism. Using its own MiXCR run on the multiplex PCR reads, TCRdb lists one record per CDR3 protein. The sample lists around 470,000 distinct CDR3 sequences, around 15% seen once, with approximately 9.8% in the top ten. The sample taken for sequencing was blood. These TCRs come from a woman in her thirties with Graves' ophthalmopathy. Each CDR3 is given with its conserved first and last residue. A D gene is named only where the DNA matches it firmly. Clone size, where shown, is once, few, many, or a class for clones that have expanded.

>TRBV2|TRBJ2-7|-|many
CASRLWEQYF
TGTGCCAGCAGGCTTTGGGAGCAGTACTTC
>TRBV30|TRBJ2-5|-|many
CAWSVHQNSQETQYF
TGTGCCTGGAGTGTACACCAGAACAGCCAAGAGACCCAGTACTTC
>TRBV13|TRBJ1-1|TRBD1|many
CASSPRIRGGAEAFF
TGTGCCAGCAGCCCACGCATTAGAGGGGGCGCTGAAGCTTTCTTT
>TRBV20-1|TRBJ2-5|-|many
CSARDARHLQETQYF
TGCAGTGCTAGAGATGCCCGCCATCTACAAGAGACCCAGTACTTC
>TRBV15|TRBJ2-7|-|many
CATSRDPSGLQGYEQYF
TGTGCCACCAGCAGAGATCCCTCGGGACTCCAAGGATACGAGCAGTACTTC
>TRBV20-1|TRBJ2-7|-|-
CSARDSPPPTPSYEQYF
TGCAGTGCTAGAGACTCCCCTCCCCCCACTCCCTCCTACGAGCAGTACTTC
>TRBV6-5|TRBJ2-7|TRBD1|many
CASSYVGQGYEQYF
TGTGCCAGCAGTTACGTGGGACAGGGCTACGAGCAGTACTTC
>TRBV30|TRBJ2-7|TRBD2|many
CAWSVFRLAGKNYEQYF
TGTGCCTGGAGTGTATTCCGTCTAGCGGGGAAAAACTACGAGCAGTACTTC
>TRBV28|TRBJ2-7|-|once
CASGLWGASSYEQYF
TGTGCCAGCGGGCTTTGGGGGGCCAGCTCCTACGAGCAGTACTTC
>TRBV15|TRBJ1-2|-|many
CATSPSGTHGGYTF
TGTGCCACCAGCCCCAGCGGGACCCACGGAGGCTACACCTTC
>TRBV19|TRBJ1-5|TRBD1|few
CASSIRTGGDSNQPQHF
TGTGCCAGTAGTATAAGGACAGGGGGTGATAGCAATCAGCCCCAGCATTTT
>TRBV12-3/TRBV12-4|TRBJ2-7|-|many
CASRASAAYEQYF
TGTGCCAGCAGGGCATCTGCAGCCTACGAGCAGTACTTC
>TRBV4-1|TRBJ1-5|-|-
CASSQVGGVTGAGNQPQHF
TGCGCCAGCAGCCAAGTGGGAGGTGTTACGGGGGCTGGTAATCAGCCCCAGCATTTT
>TRBV19|TRBJ1-1|-|many
CASSIAAGTENTEAFF
TGTGCCAGTAGTATAGCAGCCGGGACTGAGAACACTGAAGCTTTCTTT
>TRBV25-1|TRBJ2-7|TRBD1|many
CASRSGTGGDEQYF
TGTGCCAGCAGGTCCGGGACAGGGGGCGACGAGCAGTACTTC
>TRBV27|TRBJ2-7|TRBD1|many
CASRGRQGWEQYF
TGTGCCAGCAGGGGCCGACAGGGCTGGGAGCAGTACTTC
>TRBV2|TRBJ1-2|-|many
CASSDQAGYGYTF
TGTGCCAGCAGTGATCAGGCAGGCTATGGCTACACCTTC
>TRBV6-5|TRBJ1-1|-|many
CASSYDFVGSTYEAFF
TGTGCCAGCAGTTACGATTTTGTGGGCAGTACCTATGAAGCTTTCTTT
>TRBV19|TRBJ1-1|-|many
CASSVLGVGHTEAFF
TGTGCCAGTAGTGTTTTGGGTGTGGGACACACTGAAGCTTTCTTT
>TRBV7-3|TRBJ2-5|TRBD2|many
CASSRERGETQYF
TGTGCCAGCAGCCGAGAGCGGGGAGAGACCCAGTACTTC
>TRBV7-8|TRBJ2-5|-|many
CASRGLRLETQYF
TGTGCCAGCCGTGGGCTGAGGTTGGAGACCCAGTACTTC
>TRBV11-2|TRBJ1-2|-|many
CASSSYSYGYTF
TGTGCCAGCAGCTCCTACAGTTATGGCTACACCTTC
>TRBV25-1|TRBJ1-5|TRBD1|many
CASSAGGRGNQPQHF
TGTGCCAGCAGCGCAGGGGGGAGGGGGAATCAGCCCCAGCATTTT
>TRBV28|TRBJ1-5|-|many
CASSLAGVAEMLQPQHF
TGTGCCAGCAGTTTAGCGGGAGTGGCAGAAATGCTTCAGCCCCAGCATTTT
>TRBV28|TRBJ2-7|TRBD2|-
CASSLEPGLAESYEQYF
TGTGCCAGCAGTTTAGAACCGGGACTAGCGGAGAGCTACGAGCAGTACTTC
>TRBV15|TRBJ1-2|-|many
CATSHDRTYGYTF
TGTGCCACCAGCCACGACAGGACCTATGGCTACACCTTC
>TRBV24-1|TRBJ2-7|-|few
CATSDAPLGSYEQYF
TGTGCCACCAGTGACGCCCCGTTGGGTAGTTACGAGCAGTACTTC
>TRBV6-5|TRBJ2-7|-|many
CASSGERGYEQYF
TGTGCCAGCAGCGGGGAGAGGGGGTACGAGCAGTACTTC
>TRBV6-1|TRBJ1-1|-|-
CASTGRWGDTEAFF
TGTGCCAGCACGGGCCGGTGGGGGGACACTGAAGCTTTCTTT
>TRBV2|TRBJ1-3|-|many
CASSTHNPSSGNTIYF
TGTGCCAGCAGTACTCACAACCCGAGCTCTGGAAACACCATATATTTT
>TRBV12-3/TRBV12-4|TRBJ1-1|-|many
CASSFVVVRGNTEAFF
TGTGCCAGCAGTTTCGTCGTAGTTCGAGGAAACACTGAAGCTTTCTTT
>TRBV12-3/TRBV12-4|TRBJ2-7|-|many
CASTPVGGGEQYF
TGTGCCAGCACCCCGGTCGGGGGAGGCGAGCAGTACTTC
>TRBV6-1|TRBJ1-1|TRBD1|many
CASRRGTGGMNTEAFF
TGTGCCAGCAGGCGAGGGACAGGGGGCATGAACACTGAAGCTTTCTTT
>TRBV30|TRBJ1-1|-|many
CAWSEGRTPNTEAFF
TGTGCCTGGAGTGAGGGCAGGACCCCGAACACTGAAGCTTTCTTT
>TRBV29-1|TRBJ2-7|-|many
CSVASGRSSSYEQYF
TGCAGCGTGGCCTCTGGGCGGTCGAGCTCCTACGAGCAGTACTTC
>TRBV28|TRBJ2-7|-|many
CASVIALSEGEQYF
TGTGCCAGCGTCATCGCGTTATCGGAGGGCGAGCAGTACTTC
>TRBV27|TRBJ2-2|TRBD2|many
CASSFGLAGGPRTGELFF
TGTGCCAGCAGTTTTGGGCTAGCGGGAGGGCCGCGCACCGGGGAGCTGTTTTTT
>TRBV9|TRBJ1-2|-|many
CASIGLRGYTF
TGTGCCAGCATAGGTCTGCGTGGCTACACCTTC
>TRBV2|TRBJ1-1|TRBD1|many
CASSYLQGGKTEAFF
TGTGCCAGCAGTTATTTACAGGGGGGGAAAACTGAAGCTTTCTTT
>TRBV10-3|TRBJ1-2|-|many
CAISGDSGYGYTF
TGTGCCATCAGTGGGGACTCTGGCTATGGCTACACCTTC
>TRBV11-1|TRBJ2-4|-|many
CASSRPTPAKNIQYF
TGTGCCAGCAGCCGCCCTACTCCGGCCAAAAACATTCAGTACTTC
>TRBV28|TRBJ1-1|-|many
CASSDSRAWSEAFF
TGTGCCAGCAGTGATTCCAGGGCGTGGAGTGAAGCTTTCTTT
>TRBV6-8|TRBJ1-1|-|few
CASRRPSPATNTEAFF
TGTGCCAGCAGACGACCCTCCCCGGCCACGAACACTGAAGCTTTCTTT
>TRBV28|TRBJ1-6|-|-
CASSLYPGPRINSPLHF
TGTGCCAGCAGTTTGTACCCGGGACCGAGGATTAATTCACCCCTCCACTTT
>TRBV6-5|TRBJ1-2|-|many
CASSYSFPDYGYTF
TGTGCCAGCAGTTACTCCTTTCCGGACTATGGCTACACCTTC
>TRBV18|TRBJ1-5|TRBD1|few
CASSPLGQGYQPQHF
TGTGCCAGCTCACCACTTGGACAGGGGTACCAGCCCCAGCATTTT